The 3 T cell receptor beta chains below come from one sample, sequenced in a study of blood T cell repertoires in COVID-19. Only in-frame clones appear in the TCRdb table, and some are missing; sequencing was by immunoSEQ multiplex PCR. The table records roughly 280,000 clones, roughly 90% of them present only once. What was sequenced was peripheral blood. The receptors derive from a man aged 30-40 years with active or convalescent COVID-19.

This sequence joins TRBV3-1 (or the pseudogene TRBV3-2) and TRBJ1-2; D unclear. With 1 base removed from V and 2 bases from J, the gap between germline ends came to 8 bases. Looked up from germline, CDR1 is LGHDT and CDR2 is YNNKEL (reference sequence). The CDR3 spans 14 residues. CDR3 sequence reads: CASSQGGHNYGYTF. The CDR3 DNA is TGTGCCAGCAGCCAAGGCGGCCACAACTATGGCTACACCTTC.

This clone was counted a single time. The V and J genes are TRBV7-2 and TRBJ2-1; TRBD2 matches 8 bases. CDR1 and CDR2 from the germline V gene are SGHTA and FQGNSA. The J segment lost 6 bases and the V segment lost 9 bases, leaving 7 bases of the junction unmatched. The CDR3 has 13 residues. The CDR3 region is CASTGTRTNEQFF. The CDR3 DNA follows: TGTGCCAGTACGGGGACTAGGACCAATGAGCAGTTCTTC.

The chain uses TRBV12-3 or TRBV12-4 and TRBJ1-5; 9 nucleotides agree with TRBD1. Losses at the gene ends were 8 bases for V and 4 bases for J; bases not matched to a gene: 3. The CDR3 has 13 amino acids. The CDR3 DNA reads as TGTGCCAGCCGTGGGACAGGGAATCAGCCCCAGCATTTT. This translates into CASRGTGNQPQHF.